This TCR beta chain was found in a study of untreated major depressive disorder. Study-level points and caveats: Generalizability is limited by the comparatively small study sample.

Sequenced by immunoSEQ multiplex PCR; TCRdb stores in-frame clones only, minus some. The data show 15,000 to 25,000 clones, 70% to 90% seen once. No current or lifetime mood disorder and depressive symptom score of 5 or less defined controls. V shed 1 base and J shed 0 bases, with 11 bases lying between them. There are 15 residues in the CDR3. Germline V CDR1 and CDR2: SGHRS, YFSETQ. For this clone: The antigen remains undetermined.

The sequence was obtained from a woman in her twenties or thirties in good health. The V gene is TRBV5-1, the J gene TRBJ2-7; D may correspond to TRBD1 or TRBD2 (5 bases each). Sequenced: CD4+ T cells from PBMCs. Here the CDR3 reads CASSLFSGSSYEQYF. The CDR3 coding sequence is TGCGCCAGCAGCTTGTTTTCAGGGAGCTCCTACGAGCAGTACTTC. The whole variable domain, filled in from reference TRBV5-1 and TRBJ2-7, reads KAGVTQTPRYLIKTRGQQVTLSCSPISGHRSVSWYQQTPGQGLQFLFEYFSETQRNKGNFPGRFSGRQFSNSRSEMNVSTLELGDSALYLCASSLFSGSSYEQYFGPGTRLTVT.